This TCR beta chain is drawn from a study of blood T cell repertoires in COVID-19. At the level of the study: Italy, Spain and the United States were the sources of the convalescent and acute COVID-19 samples.

This clone was observed once. V dropped 6 bases and J dropped 2; count of bases not matched to a gene: 12. Germline assignment: CDR1 ENHRY and CDR2 SYGVKD. The CDR3 has 16 amino acids. Clones were sequenced by immunoSEQ multiplex PCR, and TCRdb holds only the in-frame ones, with some missing. Seen here are 30,000 or so clones, about 91% observed once, and the top ten hold about a tenth. Sequenced: peripheral blood. The rearrangement links TRBV10-3 to TRBJ2-7; 8 bases align to TRBD2. The TCR comes from a human donor with active COVID-19. The donor label of this sample is uncertain. The CDR3 here is CAISDGGVGSPYEQYF. The CDR3 region has the DNA TGTGCCATCAGCGACGGGGGGGTCGGGAGCCCCTACGAGCAGTACTTC.